These T cell receptor beta chains were read from a single sample in a study of technical replicates of blood from a handful of donors. TCRdb's copy holds only in-frame clones and misses some; the assay was immunoSEQ multiplex PCR. The sample lists around 80,000 clones, 89% occurring once. Material: T cells isolated from PBMCs. The receptors stem from a human donor in good health. CDR3s include the opening cysteine and the closing phenylalanine or tryptophan. The D gene is left open where the match is weak.

d_gene: NA
j_gene: TRBJ1-1
v_gene: TRBV14
CDR3aa: CASRETRGAYSEAFF

d_gene: NA
j_gene: TRBJ1-2
v_gene: TRBV7-2
CDR3aa: CASSFNRASNYGYTF

d_gene: TRBD2
j_gene: TRBJ2-5
v_gene: TRBV19
CDR3aa: CASRIAGGPETQYF

d_gene: TRBD1
j_gene: TRBJ2-5
v_gene: TRBV11-2
CDR3aa: CASSLYPTGKMEETQYF

d_gene: NA
j_gene: TRBJ1-2
v_gene: TRBV15
CDR3aa: CATSRDLNRVDYGYTF

d_gene: NA
j_gene: TRBJ1-2
v_gene: TRBV4-1
CDR3aa: CASSQEQGPYGYTF

d_gene: NA
j_gene: TRBJ2-7
v_gene: TRBV29-1
CDR3aa: CSMRQGGYEQYF

d_gene: TRBD1
j_gene: TRBJ2-7
v_gene: TRBV5-1
CDR3aa: CASSGQGDSYEQYF

d_gene: NA
j_gene: TRBJ2-3
v_gene: TRBV10-3
CDR3aa: CAISDGPGSTDTQYF

d_gene: TRBD1
j_gene: TRBJ1-1
v_gene: TRBV7-3
CDR3aa: CASSTGQGAKAFF

d_gene: TRBD2
j_gene: TRBJ2-3
v_gene: TRBV2
CDR3aa: CASRRLAGGTDTQYF